This T cell receptor beta chain appears in the sequencing data of a study of siplizumab effects on memory and regulatory T cells. Profiled with immunoSEQ multiplex PCR; TCRdb holds only in-frame clones, not every one. The sample shows over 90,000 clones, more than 85% of them seen only once. V was shortened by 2 bases and J by 4 bases, with 6 bases between the two germline ends. This CDR3 has 12 amino acids. Germline V CDR1 and CDR2: MDHEN, SYDVKM. General study results and limits: In siplizumab cultures, the suppressive function of proliferating Tregs remained unconfirmed. Unstimulated subsets were the mapping target of only a minor fraction of alloreactive clones.

Points on this clone: Its antigen is undetermined.

The sequence was collected from a human donor in good health. The specimen was CD4+ T cells sorted from blood. The chain couples TRBV28 to TRBJ2-7; D remains ambiguous. CDR3 sequence: CASSLPKYEQYF. The CDR3, as DNA: TGTGCCAGCAGTTTACCCAAATACGAGCAGTACTTC.